These 14 T cell receptor beta chains were sequenced from one sample in a study of T cells in Graves' hyperthyroidism and ophthalmopathy. It was RNA transcripts that yielded the amplified TCR beta CDR3 regions. The HTBI primer set was used in a first-round RT-PCR of the TCR CDR3. Via MiXCR, TCRdb re-called the multiplex PCR reads, giving one row per CDR3 protein. The profile shows around 190,000 distinct CDR3 sequences, about 15% of them singletons. The sequencing input was blood. The receptor source for this set is a woman aged 45-65 years with Graves' hyperthyroidism.

The chain recombines TRBV12-3 or TRBV12-4 with TRBJ2-7; 10 bases fit TRBD2. The ends lost 3 bases at V and 5 bases at J; junction bases unmatched: 4. The CDR3 has 14 amino acids. The CDR3 DNA follows: TGTGCCAGCAGTTTTAGCGGGAGGTCCAACGAGCAGTACTTC. It specifies CASSFSGRSNEQYF.

Many counts were recorded for this clonotype. The chain recombines TRBV12-3 or TRBV12-4 with TRBJ2-2; TRBD2 might be the D (5 bases). The CDR3 spans 15 residues. The germline V and J ends were trimmed by 3 bases and 2 bases, with 10 bases remaining between them. CDR3 region: CASSLAGSNTGELFF. The CDR3 bases are TGTGCCAGCAGTTTGGCGGGTTCCAACACCGGGGAGCTGTTTTTT.

V gene TRBV28 combines with J gene TRBJ2-2, with 7 positions matching TRBD1. From germline, CDR1 is MDHEN and CDR2 SYDVKM. The trim removed 4 bases at V and 4 bases at J, leaving 9 bases unmatched. This CDR3 has 16 residues. CDR3 region: CASSSNNGQVTGELFF. Here the CDR3 DNA reads TGTGCCAGCAGTTCCAATAACGGACAGGTCACCGGGGAGCTGTTTTTT.

V usage is TRBV5-8 and J usage is TRBJ2-3; D may be TRBD1 (8 bases). CDR1 is SGHTS, CDR2 YDEGEE, per germline. Trimming took off 2 bases at V and 1 base at J, with 11 bases between the two ends. The CDR3 is made up of 15 amino acids. The CDR3 is CASSFTGGGTDTQYF. The CDR3 region has the DNA TGTGCCAGCAGCTTCACAGGGGGGGGCACAGATACGCAGTATTTT.

The gene calls are TRBV29-1 and TRBJ2-3; 9 bases align to TRBD2. The CDR3 is made up of 14 amino acids. J gave up 2 bases and V 6 bases, and 6 bases lay outside the gene matches. Germline V gives CDR1 SQVTM, CDR2 ANQGSEA. CDR3: CSVKTSGNTDTQYF. CDR3 in DNA: TGCAGCGTCAAGACTAGCGGAAACACAGATACGCAGTATTTT.

This clonotype was seen at least ten times. V is TRBV3-1 and J is TRBJ1-2, with 8 positions matching TRBD1. V was pared by 0 bases and J by 7 bases, with 7 bases of the junction left unmatched. The CDR3 extends over 15 amino acids. Germline CDR1 is LGHDT and CDR2 is YNNKEL (reference sequence). CDR3 region: CASSQENRGGRGYTF. For the CDR3, the DNA is TGTGCCAGCAGCCAAGAGAACAGGGGGGGACGTGGCTACACCTTC.

This clonotype was counted at least ten times. The chain has TRBV7-9 and TRBJ1-1, with 9 bases fitting TRBD1. The germline V gene has CDR1 SEHNR and CDR2 FQNEAQ (reference sequence). V was clipped by 5 bases and J by 7 bases; unmatched bases: 8. The CDR3 is 14 amino acids. CDR3 protein: CASSPQGALGEAFF. Written as DNA, the CDR3 is TGTGCCAGCAGCCCACAGGGGGCGCTGGGTGAAGCTTTCTTT.

The chain employs TRBV20-1 and TRBJ1-2; 11 positions agree with TRBD1. The V and J ends lost 6 bases and 3 bases, in that order; junction bases with no gene match: 9. Germline V gene sequence: CDR1 DFQATT, CDR2 SNEGSKA (reference sequence). The CDR3 has 15 amino acids. This chain's CDR3 is CSAPGPGQGDYGYTF. In nucleotides, the CDR3 is TGCAGTGCCCCCGGGCCGGGACAGGGGGACTATGGCTACACCTTC.

This clonotype was counted between two and nine times. This chain uses TRBV25-1 with TRBJ1-1; TRBD1 agrees at 8 bases. CDR3 length equals 19 residues. The ends lost 0 bases at V and 4 bases at J; junction bases unmatched: 16. Germline assignment: CDR1 MGHDK and CDR2 SYGVNS. DNA for the CDR3: TGTGCCAGCAGTGAATATCACGGGAGCCCCGGACAGGGCCTCACTGAAGCTTTCTTT. The encoded protein is CASSEYHGSPGQGLTEAFF.

This clonotype came up many times. The CDR3 DNA reads TGTGCCACCAGCAGAAACAGGGAGGTTACGCAGTATTTT. Amino acids: CATSRNREVTQYF. J is TRBJ2-3 and V is TRBV15; tentatively, D is TRBD1 or TRBD2 (6 bases each). The germline gives CDR1 LNHNV, CDR2 YYDKDF (reference sequence). Trimming left V 2 bases short and J 8 bases short, with 11 bases between. The CDR3 has 13 residues.

The chain joins TRBV4-1 to TRBJ2-7; 7 bases line up with TRBD1. Germline CDR1 MGHRA, CDR2 YSYEKL. The CDR3 has 15 residues. Trimming took 4 bases from V and 7 from J; bases not matched to a gene: 13. The CDR3 DNA is TGCGCCAGCAGCCCCATGACAGGGTCCGATGGGGAGCAGTACTTC. Translating it yields CASSPMTGSDGEQYF.

The V and J genes are TRBV9 and TRBJ1-5; D uncertain. The CDR3 has 13 residues. Trimming cost V 0 bases and J 6 bases, with 7 bases left between them. Germline V lookup: CDR1 SGDLS, CDR2 YYNGEE. The CDR3: CASSVDGSQPQHF. The DNA for the CDR3 is TGTGCCAGCAGCGTAGACGGGAGTCAGCCCCAGCATTTT.

CDR3 DNA sequence: TGTGCCACCAGCCCAGATTCACTAGCGGAATGGTCCTACAATGAGCAGTTCTTC. This encodes CATSPDSLAEWSYNEQFF. The gene calls are TRBV15 and TRBJ2-1; 8 bases map to TRBD2. CDR1 LNHNV and CDR2 YYDKDF come from the germline V gene (reference sequence). The junction had 13 bases not matched to a gene; V was cut back by 5 bases and J by 1 base. This CDR3 has 18 residues.

The rearrangement uses TRBV3-1 and TRBJ1-2; D remains unclear. Germline V gives CDR1 LGHDT, CDR2 YNNKEL (reference sequence). This CDR3 is 13 amino acids long. Trimming pared 4 bases from V and 8 bases from J, leaving 14 bases between. In DNA form, the CDR3 reads TGTGCCAGCAGCCTTCGGGAGGCGGGAGGCTACACCTTC. Translated, it gives CASSLREAGGYTF.